These 19 T cell receptor beta chains were all obtained from the same sample, sequenced in a study of identical twins. In TCRdb, the 5' RACE reads were re-called with MiXCR into one record per CDR3 protein. The sample contains 1,800,000 or so distinct CDR3 sequences, 32% of which appear only once. Sample: cord blood. The source of these receptors is a newborn girl in good health.

This clonotype has a handful of counts. The chain uses TRBV5-4 and TRBJ2-3, with 9 bases lining up with TRBD2. Trimming at V came to 3 bases and at J to 2 bases, leaving 7 bases not matched to a gene. Germline V gene sequence: CDR1 SGHNT, CDR2 YYREEE (reference sequence). This CDR3 is 16 amino acids long. CDR3 protein: CASSSVAGGATDTQYF. CDR3 DNA sequence: TGTGCCAGCAGCTCCGTCGCGGGAGGGGCCACAGATACGCAGTATTTT.

J is TRBJ2-7 and V is TRBV6-1; possible D gene TRBD1, 6 bases. V gave up 7 bases and J gave up 3 bases, with 16 bases separating them. This CDR3 has 14 residues. CDR1 is MNHNS and CDR2 is SASEGT in the germline V gene. CDR3 coding DNA: TGTGCCAGCACCCCCGGGACACATAACTACGAGCAGTACTTC. The encoded protein is CASTPGTHNYEQYF.

The rearrangement links TRBV5-1 to TRBJ2-6, with TRBD1 identical over 7 bases. Germline CDR1 reads SGHRS; CDR2 reads YFSETQ. The CDR3 length is 18 residues. V lost 2 bases and J lost 0; bases outside the gene matches: 8. The CDR3 bases are TGCGCCAGCAGCTTTAATGGACAGGCCAGCTCTGGGGCCAACGTCCTGACTTTC. It encodes CASSFNGQASSGANVLTF.

This clonotype turned up a few times. This rearrangement joins TRBV7-2 to TRBJ2-1; 14 bases agree with TRBD2. Per germline, CDR1 SGHTA and CDR2 FQGNSA. This CDR3 is 18 amino acids long. The V and J ends lost 5 bases and 3 bases, in that order; junction bases with no gene match: 9. This chain's CDR3 is CASSLDRLAGGHYNEQFF. In DNA form, the CDR3 reads TGTGCCAGCAGCCTCGATAGACTAGCGGGGGGGCACTACAATGAGCAGTTCTTC.

This clonotype was seen at least ten times. The rearrangement links TRBV29-1 to TRBJ2-7, with 10 bases aligning to TRBD2. Germline V CDR1 and CDR2: SQVTM, ANQGSEA. Unmatched junction bases numbered 0, after V lost 2 bases and J lost 2 bases. The CDR3 loop spans 13 amino acids. CDR3 residues: CSVELAGAYEQYF. The CDR3 DNA reads TGCAGCGTTGAACTAGCGGGAGCCTACGAGCAGTACTTC.

This clonotype was observed a few times. Given a much more abundant clone one base away, this may be a read error. The gene calls are TRBV7-2 and TRBJ1-2; D might be TRBD1 (6 bases). The CDR3 has 13 amino acids. Germline CDR1 and CDR2: SGHTA and FQGNSA. V lost 5 bases and J 6 bases, leaving 13 bases between the germline ends. CDR3 nucleotide sequence: TGTGCCAGCAGCCCCGGGACAAGGAATGGCTACACCTTC. Protein sequence: CASSPGTRNGYTF.

Regarding this clonotype: One end of the junction is discordant with germline, which a read error may explain. Here the CDR3 reads CSANSDTRYF. The CDR3 nucleotides read TGCAGTGCTAACTCAGATACGCGGTATTTT. This chain connects TRBV20-1 to TRBJ2-3; D remains unclear. CDR1 is DFQATT, CDR2 SNEGSKA, per germline (reference sequence). The CDR3 sequence is 10 residues long.

V usage is TRBV20-1 and J usage is TRBJ2-7, with 12 nucleotides matching TRBD2. Germline lookup yields CDR1 DFQATT and CDR2 SNEGSKA (reference sequence). The CDR3 runs to 12 residues. CDR3 region: CRTSGSSYEQYF. The CDR3 region has the DNA TGCAGGACTAGCGGGAGCTCCTACGAGCAGTACTTC.

This clonotype was seen only a few times. The chain couples TRBV6-5 to TRBJ1-5, with D uncertain. This CDR3 has 13 residues. Germline CDR1 is MNHEY and CDR2 is SVGAGI. V lost 6 bases to trimming and J lost 2 bases, with 8 bases between them. CDR3 residues: CASSASGNQPQHF. The CDR3 bases are TGTGCCAGCAGCGCAAGTGGCAATCAGCCCCAGCATTTT.

A few counts support this clonotype. V gene TRBV6-6 combines with J gene TRBJ1-1; D ambiguous. Germline V gives CDR1 MNHNY, CDR2 SVGAGI (reference sequence). The CDR3 consists of 12 residues. The V gene lost 6 bases and the J gene lost 8 bases, with 13 bases spanning the gap. DNA for the CDR3: TGTGCCAGCAGCCGACATAATTGGGAAGCTTTCTTT. Protein: CASSRHNWEAFF.

The V gene is TRBV11-2, the J gene TRBJ2-7; 8 bases align to TRBD1. The end of the DNA is better explained by TRBJ2-5, so the J call may be wrong. The CDR3 length is 16 residues. The germline CDR1 and CDR2 sequences are SGHAT and FQNNGV. Here the CDR3 reads CASSSSGGASWETQYF. DNA of the CDR3: TGTGCCAGCAGCTCATCAGGGGGCGCTTCTTGGGAGACCCAGTACTTC.

This rearrangement joins TRBV9 to TRBJ1-4; weak D call: TRBD1 (5 bases). V lost 0 bases to trimming and J lost 8 bases, with 14 bases between them. Germline V gene lookup returns CDR1 SGDLS and CDR2 YYNGEE. CDR3 size: 15 residues. The CDR3 spells CASSVEGLRNEKLFF. CDR3 bases: TGTGCCAGCAGCGTAGAGGGACTGCGGAACGAAAAACTGTTTTTT.

A single count supports this clonotype. With a much larger clone just one base away, this may be a read error. The chain combines TRBV20-1 with TRBJ1-5; 7 bases are a match to TRBD1. The CDR3 has 14 residues. Per germline, CDR1 DFQATT and CDR2 SNEGSKA (reference sequence). V trimming: 0 bases; J trimming: 4 bases; junction bases outside the gene matches: 3. CDR3 in DNA: TGCAGTGCTAGAGATGGGACAGTGAATCAGCCCCAGCATTTT. The encoded protein is CSARDGTVNQPQHF.

The chain employs TRBV12-3 or TRBV12-4 and TRBJ2-3; no firm D call. Between the trimmed V and J ends, which lost 1 base and 4 bases, there was a span of 18 bases. The length of the CDR3 is 17 residues. DNA for the CDR3: TGTGCCAGCAGTTTAGGGTCCGGCCCTCACTTGGCAGATACGCAGTATTTT. This sequence encodes CASSLGSGPHLADTQYF.

The rearrangement links TRBV20-1 to TRBJ1-5; 8 bases fit TRBD1. The V segment lost 6 bases and the J segment 7 bases; nucleotides outside the gene matches: 26. Germline values: CDR1 DFQATT, CDR2 SNEGSKA (reference sequence). The CDR3 runs to 19 residues. Here the CDR3 DNA reads TGCAGTGCCAGACCCCAGACTTCGGGACAGGAAGTATGGGGACAGCCCCAGCATTTT. This translates into CSARPQTSGQEVWGQPQHF.

This clonotype was seen a handful of times. V and J are TRBV14 and TRBJ2-5, with 7 bases that match TRBD2. The J segment lost 11 bases and the V segment lost 0 bases, leaving 15 bases of the junction unmatched. In germline, CDR1 is SGHDN, CDR2 FVKESK. The length of the CDR3 is 16 residues. The CDR3 nucleotides are TGTGCCAGCAGCCAAGAACTAGCGCCAGCCTACAATGAGCAGTACTTC. The encoded protein is CASSQELAPAYNEQYF.

The chain joins TRBV20-1 to TRBJ1-4; 12 bases map to TRBD1. Germline trimming cut 5 bases from V and 8 bases from J; bases unmatched to any gene: 12. The CDR3 runs 16 residues. Germline lookup yields CDR1 DFQATT and CDR2 SNEGSKA (reference sequence). The CDR3 loop reads CSAYRDRGRGTEKLFF. The DNA for the CDR3 is TGCAGTGCTTACCGGGACAGGGGGCGGGGAACAGAAAAACTGTTTTTT.

The V call is TRBV11-2, the J call TRBJ2-7; D perhaps matches TRBD1 (6 bases). Trimming took off 4 bases at V and 7 bases at J, with 11 bases between the two ends. The V gene's germline CDR1 is SGHAT and CDR2 FQNNGV. The CDR3 loop spans 12 amino acids. The CDR3 is CASSSYRAEQYF. The DNA of the CDR3 is TGTGCCAGCAGCTCGTACAGGGCGGAGCAGTACTTC.

In this sample, this clonotype turned up many times. The chain uses TRBV20-1 and TRBJ2-1; 8 bases fit TRBD2. The V gene's germline CDR1 is DFQATT and CDR2 SNEGSKA (reference sequence). V lost 6 bases, J lost 5 bases, and 6 bases stayed unmatched. This CDR3 has 13 amino acids. The CDR3 loop is CSAATSAHNEQFF. DNA for the CDR3: TGCAGTGCCGCGACTAGCGCCCACAATGAGCAGTTCTTC.